The clone carrying this T cell receptor beta chain was recorded once. This record comes from a study of shared clonotypes between healthy human individuals. Sequencing used immunoSEQ multiplex PCR; TCRdb keeps in-frame clones, though not all of them. The profile shows some 1,900,000 clones, roughly 94% of them singletons. Terminally differentiated effector memory CD45RA+ cells were left out of the naive CD8 fraction, which was CD45RO-negative and positively selected for CCR7. V was pared by 4 bases and J by 2 bases, with 9 bases between. The CDR3 sequence is 13 residues long. Germline values: CDR1 MNHEY, CDR2 SMNVEV (reference sequence).

The specimen sequenced was naive CD8+ T cells sorted from blood. This chain links TRBV27 with TRBJ2-7, with D hard to call. This TCR was recovered from a man aged 18 to 35 in good health. The CDR3 DNA follows: TGTGCCAGCAGTTACGGCCGAGCCTACGAGCAGTACTTC. The encoded protein is CASSYGRAYEQYF.